Detailed here is one T cell receptor (beta chain). Its cognate antigen is unknown. This sample is drawn from a study of CD8+ T cells in alopecia areata. The wider study: Treatment of the treated patients consisted of oral tofacitinib, 5 to 10 mg twice daily. Broader study findings: Higher clonality than in normal scalp was seen in lesional scalp, especially alopecia totalis/universalis. The link between baseline CD8+ expansion and response remains uncertain with one nonresponder.

The sequencing template was cDNA reverse transcribed from extracted RNA. Data came from immunoSEQ multiplex PCR; TCRdb stores just in-frame clones and leaves some out. The data show 35,000 to 50,000 clones, about two thirds seen once. V was pared by 5 bases and J by 2 bases, with 4 bases of the junction left unmatched. The CDR3 covers 13 residues. From germline, CDR1 is SGHNT and CDR2 YYREEE (reference sequence). Treatment here: oral pan-JAK inhibitor, 5-10 mg twice daily. This sequence was found in a human donor with alopecia areata. Sequences were derived from CD8+ T cells sorted from blood, sampled at week 4, from a patient treated with tofacitinib. The chain recombines TRBV5-4 with TRBJ2-7, with TRBD2 matching 7 bases. CDR3 bases: TGTGCCAGCAGGGAAGGGACTACCTACGAGCAGTACTTC. Encoded protein: CASREGTTYEQYF. Combining the CDR3 with reference TRBV5-4 and TRBJ2-7 gives the whole variable domain ETGVTQSPTHLIKTRGQQVTLRCSSQSGHNTVSWYQQALGQGPQFIFQYYREEENGRGNFPPRFSGLQFPNYSSELNVNALELDDSALYLCASREGTTYEQYFGPGTRLTVT.